This T cell receptor beta chain was profiled in a study of cytomegalovirus exposure and HLA in healthy donors. Study context: The use of the same platform for the approximately 130 validation repertoires and the roughly 630 first-cohort repertoires was reported by a later analysis. Study observations and caveats: The authors enumerated some 170 TCR beta chains as linked to cytomegalovirus.

The repertoire was sequenced with immunoSEQ multiplex PCR; TCRdb's copy has only in-frame clones and lacks some. The sample shows hundreds of thousands of clones, 80% to 90% of them seen only once. V was pared by 3 bases and J by 0 bases, with 15 bases between. The CDR3 loop spans 17 amino acids. Germline V gives CDR1 LNHDA, CDR2 SQIVND (reference sequence). This clone was seen once. Antigen unknown. The donors belonged to the roughly 120-subject validation cohort, separate from the approximately 700-subject first cohort. Sequencing was done on a sample of PBMCs. This TCR was recovered from a man between 18 and 35 years old in good health and CMV-seronegative. The chain employs TRBV19 and TRBJ1-5; D may be TRBD1 (6 bases). CDR3 bases: TGTGCCAGTAGTATGATATCGGGACACTATAGCAATCAGCCCCAGCATTTT. Translated, it gives CASSMISGHYSNQPQHF.